The 27 T cell receptor beta chains below come from one sample, sequenced in a study of T cell repertoires in cytomegalovirus infection. TCRdb re-derived calls from the reads in MiXCR, one entry per CDR3 protein. The sample contains around 120,000 distinct CDR3 sequences, roughly 9% of which appear only once. Source material: PBMCs. The receptors stem from a human donor in good health (CMV status not recorded). Some clones in this sample may be carry-over from other donors' samples.

This clonotype came up many times. The chain uses TRBV11-3 and TRBJ2-1; the D is unclear. The CDR3 totals 14 residues. Germline-derived CDR1 and CDR2 are SGHNT and YENEEA. Trimming shortened V by 5 bases and J by 2 bases, and 10 bases separated the two germline ends. CDR3 DNA sequence: TGTGCCAGCAGCCAACTAAGTACCTACAATGAGCAGTTCTTC. Its protein product is CASSQLSTYNEQFF.

This clonotype was seen ten or more times. The rearrangement uses TRBV19 and TRBJ2-2, with D tentatively TRBD1 (6 bases). The CDR3 is 15 amino acids. The V gene's germline CDR1 is LNHDA and CDR2 SQIVND (reference sequence). Trimming pared 8 bases from V and 1 base from J, leaving 14 bases between. DNA of the CDR3: TGTGCCAGTCGGGGTCGGACAGAGAACACCGGGGAGCTGTTTTTT. Its protein product is CASRGRTENTGELFF.

This clonotype was recorded at least ten times. The chain couples TRBV7-9 to TRBJ2-7; 7 bases align to TRBD1. This CDR3 spans 15 amino acids. V gave up 5 bases and J gave up 5 bases; unmatched junction bases: 12. Per the germline V gene, CDR1 is SEHNR and CDR2 is FQNEAQ (reference sequence). DNA for the CDR3: TGTGCCAGCAGCATTGGACAGGAACGCGTGGACGAGCAGTACTTC. Translation gives CASSIGQERVDEQYF.

This clonotype has only a few counts. CDR3 bases: TGCGCCAGCAGCAAAAACAGGGAACCGAACACTGAAGCTTTCTTT. It codes for CASSKNREPNTEAFF. The gene calls are TRBV5-1 and TRBJ1-1; a weak D match, TRBD1 (6 bases). Per germline, CDR1 SGHRS and CDR2 YFSETQ. The V end lost 4 bases, the J end lost 1 base, and 14 bases lay between the germline ends. The CDR3 extends over 15 amino acids.

J is TRBJ2-1 and V is TRBV7-9; 11 bases are a match to TRBD1. V was pared by 5 bases and J by 0 bases, with 3 bases of the junction left unmatched. The CDR3 is made up of 16 amino acids. Per the germline V gene, CDR1 is SEHNR and CDR2 is FQNEAQ (reference sequence). The CDR3 bases are TGTGCCAGCAGCGGTGGGACAGGGGGCTCCTACAATGAGCAGTTCTTC. Translation: CASSGGTGGSYNEQFF.

This clonotype was seen a handful of times. This chain uses TRBV20-1 with TRBJ1-5; D is unclear. Per germline, CDR1 DFQATT and CDR2 SNEGSKA (reference sequence). The CDR3 totals 15 residues. V was trimmed by 1 base and J by 8 bases, leaving 18 bases between them. The CDR3 here is CSARVGQEVNKPQHF. The CDR3 nucleotides read TGCAGTGCTAGAGTAGGTCAGGAGGTCAACAAGCCCCAGCATTTT.

The chain employs TRBV19 and TRBJ2-1; 11 bases are a match to TRBD2. This CDR3 has 16 residues. Per the germline V gene, CDR1 is LNHDA and CDR2 is SQIVND (reference sequence). V shed 5 bases and J 6 bases; nucleotides not matched to a gene: 9. CDR3 nucleotides: TGTGCCAGTAGTCCTTATAGCGGGGGGGTTATCAATGAGCAGTTCTTC. Protein product: CASSPYSGGVINEQFF.

This clonotype came up many times. The V call is TRBV28, the J call TRBJ1-1; 7 bases are shared with TRBD1. Germline-derived CDR1 and CDR2 are MDHEN and SYDVKM. J was trimmed by 4 bases and V by 5 bases; bases with no gene match: 16. The CDR3 is 17 amino acids. The CDR3 region is CASSIARGSRFGTEAFF. The CDR3 coding sequence is TGTGCCAGCAGTATCGCCAGGGGGTCGAGGTTCGGCACTGAAGCTTTCTTT.

This clonotype was seen at least ten times. V is TRBV7-9 and J is TRBJ2-2; 8 bases line up with TRBD1. J lost 5 bases, V lost 5 bases, and 10 bases had no gene match. Germline V CDR1 and CDR2: SEHNR, FQNEAQ (reference sequence). This CDR3 has 16 amino acids. Here the CDR3 DNA reads TGTGCCAGCAGCCCAACCGGGACAGGAGGTACCGGGGAGCTGTTTTTT. Protein product: CASSPTGTGGTGELFF. Full variable domain (rest looked up from reference TRBV7-9 and TRBJ2-2): DTGVSQNPRHKITKRGQNVTFRCDPISEHNRLYWYRQTLGQGPEFLTYFQNEAQLEKSRLLSDRFSAERPKGSFSTLEIQRTEQGDSAMYLCASSPTGTGGTGELFFGEGSRLTVL.

In its sample, this clonotype was seen many times. The chain is built from TRBV19 and TRBJ2-7; no firm D call. This CDR3 comprises 14 residues. V lost 3 bases and J 7 bases, leaving 16 bases between the germline ends. Germline V CDR1 and CDR2: LNHDA, SQIVND (reference sequence). The CDR3 DNA is TGTGCCAGTAGTATTATCATTACCCGCGGTGAGCAGTACTTC. Amino acid sequence: CASSIIITRGEQYF.

This clonotype was counted a few times. V usage is TRBV19 and J usage is TRBJ2-2; D is possibly TRBD1 or TRBD2 (6 bases each). Trimming stripped 10 bases from V and 5 bases from J, with 17 bases between. There are 14 residues in the CDR3. Per the germline V gene, CDR1 is LNHDA and CDR2 is SQIVND (reference sequence). The CDR3 spells CATRGPLTTGELFF. The DNA for the CDR3 is TGTGCCACCCGGGGGCCCTTAACTACCGGGGAGCTGTTTTTT. The full variable domain, with the rest looked up from reference TRBV19 and TRBJ2-2, is DGGITQSPKYLFRKEGQNVTLSCEQNLNHDAMYWYRQDPGQGLRLIYYSQIVNDFQKGDIAEGYSVSREKKESFPLTVTSAQKNPTAFYLCATRGPLTTGELFFGEGSRLTVL.

This clonotype was detected many times. An end of the junction does not agree with germline; a read error may underlie this. This chain links TRBV6-5 with TRBJ2-7; 7 nucleotides agree with TRBD1. The length of the CDR3 is 12 residues. Germline loops: CDR1 MNHEY, CDR2 SVGAGI. The CDR3 loop is CASSRPTGTENF. CDR3 sequence (DNA): TGTGCCAGCAGTCGACCCACCGGGACAGAAAACTTC.

This clonotype was detected many times. This rearrangement joins TRBV20-1 to TRBJ1-1, with 7 bases matching TRBD1. The CDR3 totals 15 residues. Germline V CDR1 and CDR2: DFQATT, SNEGSKA (reference sequence). The J segment lost 8 bases and the V segment lost 0 bases, leaving 12 bases of the junction unmatched. The CDR3 region has the DNA TGCAGTGCTAGAGATCGTAGGGGGCCCATAGGAGAAGCTTTCTTT. Its protein is CSARDRRGPIGEAFF.

This clonotype has only a few counts. The CDR3 region has the DNA TGCGCCAGCAGTCAGAGGGGGAGGCTCATGAACACTGAAGCTTTCTTT. Protein product: CASSQRGRLMNTEAFF. The chain uses TRBV23-1 and TRBJ1-1; the D gene is possibly TRBD1 (6 bases). TRBV23-1 is placed among ORFs of uncertain function. Trimming took 3 bases from V and 0 from J, leaving 14 bases between them. CDR3 length: 16 residues.

About this clonotype itself: Possible read error: a much larger clone is one base away. Because it lacks the conserved phenylalanine or tryptophan at the end, this CDR3 is likely a read error. The chain is built from TRBV19 and TRBJ1-1; D not resolved. V dropped 6 bases and J dropped 3 bases, with 11 bases sitting between them. CDR3 length: 13 amino acids. Germline V gene lookup returns CDR1 LNHDA and CDR2 SQIVND (reference sequence). The CDR3 spells CASSRRWDTEAFC. DNA of the CDR3: TGTGCCAGTAGCAGAAGATGGGACACTGAAGCTTTCTGT.

This clonotype has ten or more counts. This chain joins TRBV6-5 and TRBJ2-3, with no clear D. The CDR3 runs to 15 residues. V dropped 2 bases and J dropped 2 bases, with 11 bases sitting between them. The V gene's germline CDR1 is MNHEY and CDR2 SVGAGI. CDR3 nucleotides: TGTGCCAGCAGTTACGGACGTTGGGACACAGATACGCAGTATTTT. Its translation: CASSYGRWDTDTQYF.

For this clonotype: A read error may be the cause here, since a much bigger clone is one base away. This chain connects TRBV28 to TRBJ2-3; no clear D gene. The CDR3 is made up of 14 amino acids. Germline CDR1 is MDHEN and CDR2 is SYDVKM. Trimming left V 3 bases short and J 0 bases short, with 7 bases between. CDR3 nucleotide sequence: TGTGCCAGCAGTTTTCAGAGTAGCACAGATACGCAGTATTTT. Translating it yields CASSFQSSTDTQYF.

The table lists this clonotype with many counts. The gene calls are TRBV28 and TRBJ1-3; tentatively, D is TRBD1 (6 bases). V gave up 5 bases and J gave up 2 bases, with 13 bases separating them. The germline V gene has CDR1 MDHEN and CDR2 SYDVKM. There are 15 residues in the CDR3. Written as DNA, the CDR3 is TGTGCCAGCAGTATACAGGGAATTACTGGAAACACCATATATTTT. Protein: CASSIQGITGNTIYF.

This clonotype was seen a handful of times. The rearrangement links TRBV20-1 to TRBJ2-3; no reliable D call. The CDR3 consists of 13 residues. V shed 6 bases and J shed 4 bases, with 14 bases lying between them. Germline V CDR1 and CDR2: DFQATT, SNEGSKA (reference sequence). CDR3 loop: CSADRSLADTQYF. CDR3 bases: TGCAGTGCGGATCGTAGCCTTGCAGATACGCAGTATTTT.

At least ten counts were recorded for this clonotype. The gene calls are TRBV7-2 and TRBJ2-2; either TRBD1 or TRBD2 may fit D (5 bases each). V lost 7 bases to trimming and J lost 5 bases, with 14 bases between them. The CDR3 has 14 amino acids. Germline CDR1 reads SGHTA; CDR2 reads FQGNSA. CDR3 in amino acids: CASTPREGTGELFF. The CDR3 bases are TGTGCCAGCACCCCTCGAGAGGGGACCGGGGAGCTGTTTTTT.

This clonotype was detected many times. Written as DNA, the CDR3 is TGTGCCAGCAGGCGACAGGTAGACCAGCAGTACTTC. The encoded protein is CASRRQVDQQYF. This chain uses TRBV6-2 or TRBV6-3 with TRBJ2-7; TRBD1 might be the D (6 bases). Trimming pared 6 bases from V and 8 bases from J, leaving 14 bases between. The CDR3 consists of 12 residues. Germline lookup yields CDR1 MNHEY and CDR2 SVGEGT.

There are a few counts of this clonotype. V usage is TRBV14 and J usage is TRBJ2-7; no reliable D call. This CDR3 contains 12 residues. With 2 bases removed from V and 2 bases from J, the gap between germline ends came to 4 bases. Germline V CDR1 and CDR2: SGHDN, FVKESK. This CDR3 is CASSQTTYEQYF. The CDR3 nucleotides read TGTGCCAGCAGCCAAACCACCTACGAGCAGTACTTC.

This clonotype occurred many times. The J gene is TRBJ1-4, the V gene TRBV7-9, with D perhaps matching TRBD1 (6 bases). The ends were cut back, 5 bases at V and 7 bases at J, with 14 bases in the middle. The CDR3 contains 14 residues. Germline V lookup: CDR1 SEHNR, CDR2 FQNEAQ (reference sequence). CDR3 coding DNA: TGTGCCAGCAGCGAAATAGGGACATTTGAAAAACTGTTTTTT. Amino acids: CASSEIGTFEKLFF.

This clonotype was counted many times. The chain carries TRBV7-2 and TRBJ1-1; D unclear. From germline, CDR1 is SGHTA and CDR2 FQGNSA. V gave up 4 bases and J gave up 0 bases, with 9 bases separating them. The CDR3 has 14 residues. CDR3 sequence reads: CASSSEVVNTEAFF. The CDR3 nucleotides are TGTGCCAGCAGCTCGGAGGTGGTGAACACTGAAGCTTTCTTT.

This clonotype has at least ten counts. The DNA for the CDR3 is TGCAGCGTTGAATCGCCCAGGCGGTCCCGAGAGACCCAGTACTTC. It codes for CSVESPRRSRETQYF. V and J are TRBV29-1 and TRBJ2-5; D is uncertain. CDR1 is SQVTM and CDR2 is ANQGSEA in the germline V gene. The CDR3 totals 15 residues. V was cut by 2 bases and J by 4 bases, with 17 bases left in between.

In this sample, this clonotype turned up once. This sequence joins TRBV29-1 and TRBJ2-7; 10 positions match TRBD1. The germline CDR1 and CDR2 sequences are SQVTM and ANQGSEA. The CDR3 has 11 residues. V dropped 7 bases and J dropped 6; count of bases not matched to a gene: 3. The CDR3 DNA sequence: TGCAGCGGGGGACAGGGGCTCGAGCAGTACTTC. This encodes CSGGQGLEQYF.

This clonotype was observed at least ten times. This rearrangement joins TRBV19 to TRBJ2-3; 8 bases fit TRBD2. The CDR3 is 16 amino acids. Per the germline V gene, CDR1 is LNHDA and CDR2 is SQIVND (reference sequence). The V segment lost 6 bases and the J segment 2 bases; nucleotides outside the gene matches: 10. CDR3 bases: TGTGCCAGTAGCGCCGGAGCGGGGGATACCACAGATACGCAGTATTTT. The encoded protein is CASSAGAGDTTDTQYF.